This T cell receptor (beta chain) was profiled in a study of blood T cell repertoires in COVID-19. Looking at the study overall: Whether acute or convalescent, the COVID-19 samples came from the United States, Italy and Spain. Nucleic acid was either cDNA or gDNA, and it came from T cells, B-cell-depleted T cells, or PBMCs.

V shed 2 bases and J 4 bases; nucleotides not matched to a gene: 6. Per germline, CDR1 KGHSH and CDR2 LQKENI. This CDR3 has 15 amino acids. Under the authors' procedure: Reference gene primer amplification gave nucleated cell count estimates. TCRdb's table, derived via immunoSEQ multiplex PCR, lists solely in-frame clones and lacks some. That table is the source of V, J and clone size, and D and trimming were worked out from the DNA. The sample contains under 200,000 clones, roughly 85% of which appear only once. This chain connects TRBV18 to TRBJ1-1, with 8 nucleotides matching TRBD1. The sample was peripheral blood. The origin of this receptor is a man in his 60s with active or convalescent COVID-19. The CDR3 bases are TGTGCCAGCTCACCAGGGACAGGAGGGAGCACTGAAGCTTTCTTT. Its protein product is CASSPGTGGSTEAFF.